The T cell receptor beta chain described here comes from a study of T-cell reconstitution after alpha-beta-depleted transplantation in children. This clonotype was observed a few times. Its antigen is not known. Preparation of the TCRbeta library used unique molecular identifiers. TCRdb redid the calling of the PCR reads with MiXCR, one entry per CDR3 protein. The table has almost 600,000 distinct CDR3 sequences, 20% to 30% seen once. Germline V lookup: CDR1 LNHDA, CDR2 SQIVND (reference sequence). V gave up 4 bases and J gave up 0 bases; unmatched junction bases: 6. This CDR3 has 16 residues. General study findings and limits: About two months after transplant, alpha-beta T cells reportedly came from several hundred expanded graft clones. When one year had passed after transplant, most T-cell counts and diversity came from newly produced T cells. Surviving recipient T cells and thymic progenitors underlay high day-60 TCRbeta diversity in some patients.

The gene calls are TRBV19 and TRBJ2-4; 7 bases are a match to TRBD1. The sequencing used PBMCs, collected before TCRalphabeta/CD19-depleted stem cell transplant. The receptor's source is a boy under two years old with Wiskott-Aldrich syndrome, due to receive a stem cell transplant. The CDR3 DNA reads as TGTGCCAGTAGTAGGGGACAGAACCTAGCCAAAAACATTCAGTACTTC. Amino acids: CASSRGQNLAKNIQYF.